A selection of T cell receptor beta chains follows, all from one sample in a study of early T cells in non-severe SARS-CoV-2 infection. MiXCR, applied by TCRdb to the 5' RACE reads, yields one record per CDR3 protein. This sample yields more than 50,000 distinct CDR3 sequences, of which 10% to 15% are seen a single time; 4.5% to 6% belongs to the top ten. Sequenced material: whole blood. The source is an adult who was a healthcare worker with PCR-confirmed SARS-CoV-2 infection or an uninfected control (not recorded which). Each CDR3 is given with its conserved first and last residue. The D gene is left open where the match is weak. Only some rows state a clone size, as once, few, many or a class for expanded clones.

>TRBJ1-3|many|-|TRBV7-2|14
CASSFSGTGNTIYF
TGTGCCAGCAGCTTTTCAGGGACTGGAAACACCATATATTTT
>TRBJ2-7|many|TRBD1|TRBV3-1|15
CASSSAGTGVYEQYF
TGTGCCAGCAGCAGCGCCGGGACAGGGGTATACGAGCAGTACTTC
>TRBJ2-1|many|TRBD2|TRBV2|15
CASSELRGDYNEQFF
TGTGCCAGCAGTGAATTGCGGGGGGACTACAATGAGCAGTTCTTC
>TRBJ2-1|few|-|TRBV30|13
CAWSSRSLGREFF
TGTGCCTGGAGTAGCCGGTCACTGGGGCGAGAGTTCTTC
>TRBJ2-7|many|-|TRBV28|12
CASSRGFYEQYF
TGTGCCAGCTCCAGGGGATTCTACGAGCAGTACTTC
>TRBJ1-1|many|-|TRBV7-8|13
CASSLYGGTEAFF
TGTGCCAGCAGCTTATACGGGGGCACTGAAGCTTTCTTT
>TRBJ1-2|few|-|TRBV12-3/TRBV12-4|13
CASRDGQNYGYTF
TGTGCCAGCAGGGATGGACAGAACTATGGCTACACCTTC
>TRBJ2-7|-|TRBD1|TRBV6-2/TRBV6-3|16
CASSYSRTGFLYEQYF
TGTGCCAGCAGTTACTCGAGGACAGGGTTTCTCTACGAGCAGTACTTC
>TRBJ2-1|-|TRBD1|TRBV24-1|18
CATSDTPGQGAKVDEQFF
TGTGCCACCAGTGATACACCGGGACAGGGGGCCAAAGTCGATGAGCAGTTCTTC
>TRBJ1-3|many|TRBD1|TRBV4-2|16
CASSQDSSTGGNTIYF
TGTGCCAGCAGCCAAGATAGTAGTACAGGGGGGAACACCATATATTTT
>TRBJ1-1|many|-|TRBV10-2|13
CASSEQSNTEAFF
TGCGCCAGCAGTGAACAAAGCAACACTGAAGCTTTCTTT
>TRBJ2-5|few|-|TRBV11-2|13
CASSQRVQETQYF
TGTGCCAGCAGCCAGCGGGTACAAGAGACCCAGTACTTC
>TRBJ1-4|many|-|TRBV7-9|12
CASSSSREKLFF
TGTGCCAGCAGCTCCTCCAGGGAAAAACTGTTTTTT
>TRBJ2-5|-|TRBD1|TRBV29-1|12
CSVRGPQETQYF
TGCAGCGTCAGGGGGCCCCAAGAGACCCAGTACTTC
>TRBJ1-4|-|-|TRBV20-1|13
CSAPRGEIEKLFF
TGCAGTGCTCCCCGGGGGGAGATTGAAAAACTGTTTTTT
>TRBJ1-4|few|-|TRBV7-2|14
CASSLGDSNEKLFF
TGTGCCAGCAGCTTAGGAGACAGTAATGAAAAACTGTTTTTT
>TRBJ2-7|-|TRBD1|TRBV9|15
CASSPRTGQVYEQYF
TGTGCCAGCAGCCCCCGGACAGGGCAGGTCTACGAGCAGTACTTC
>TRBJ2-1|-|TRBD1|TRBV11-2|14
CASSPIGTVNEQFF
TGTGCCAGCAGCCCTATCGGGACAGTCAATGAGCAGTTCTTC
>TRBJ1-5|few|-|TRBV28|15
CASTSPGDSNQPQHF
TGTGCCAGCACCTCCCCAGGGGATAGCAATCAGCCCCAGCATTTT
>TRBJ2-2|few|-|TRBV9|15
CASSTGFRDTGELFF
TGTGCCAGCAGCACAGGGTTCAGAGACACCGGGGAGCTGTTTTTT
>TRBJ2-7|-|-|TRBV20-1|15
CSARPLTGKHYEQYF
TGCAGTGCTAGACCCTTAACCGGGAAGCACTACGAGCAGTACTTC
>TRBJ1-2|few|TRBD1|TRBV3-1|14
CASSHGQGLGGYTF
TGTGCCAGCAGCCACGGACAGGGCCTTGGTGGCTACACCTTC
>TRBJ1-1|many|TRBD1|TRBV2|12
CASSKDRGEAFF
TGTGCCAGCAGTAAGGACAGGGGTGAAGCTTTCTTT
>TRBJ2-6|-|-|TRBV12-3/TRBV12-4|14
CASSQGSGANVLTF
TGTGCCAGCTCACAGGGATCTGGGGCCAACGTCCTGACTTTC
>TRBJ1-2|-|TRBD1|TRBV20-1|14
CSARAGGPNYGYTF
TGCAGTGCTAGGGCAGGGGGCCCCAACTATGGCTACACCTTC
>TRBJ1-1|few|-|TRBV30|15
CAWRGRRGENTEAFF
TGTGCCTGGAGGGGCCGGAGGGGGGAGAACACTGAAGCTTTCTTT
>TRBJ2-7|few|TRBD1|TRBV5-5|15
CASSTGVARSYEQYF
TGTGCCAGCAGCACAGGGGTAGCGCGCTCCTACGAGCAGTACTTC
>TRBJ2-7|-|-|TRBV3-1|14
CASSQDPPNYEQYF
TGTGCCAGCAGCCAAGATCCTCCTAACTACGAGCAGTACTTC
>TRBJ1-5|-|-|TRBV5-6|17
CASSLGGPGMSNQPQHF
TGTGCCAGCAGCTTGGGTGGTCCGGGTATGAGTAATCAGCCCCAGCATTTT
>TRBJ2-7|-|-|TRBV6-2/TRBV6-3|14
CASSYSRSGSEQYF
TGTGCCAGCAGTTACTCCAGGAGTGGGAGCGAGCAGTACTTC
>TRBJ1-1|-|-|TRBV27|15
CASSSYTGMNTEAFF
TGTGCCAGCAGTTCATACACAGGGATGAACACTGAAGCTTTCTTT
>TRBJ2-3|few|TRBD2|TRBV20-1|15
CSATATSGGTDTQYF
TGCAGTGCCACCGCGACTAGCGGGGGCACAGATACGCAGTATTTT
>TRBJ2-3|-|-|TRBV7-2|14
CASSLGWGTDTQYF
TGTGCCAGCAGCTTAGGATGGGGGACAGATACGCAGTATTTT
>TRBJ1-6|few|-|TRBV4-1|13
CASSPQENSPLHF
TGCGCCAGCAGCCCCCAGGAGAATTCACCCCTCCACTTT
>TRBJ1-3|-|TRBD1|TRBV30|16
CAWSVTYRGSGNTIYF
TGTGCCTGGAGTGTAACCTACAGGGGCAGCGGAAACACCATATATTTT
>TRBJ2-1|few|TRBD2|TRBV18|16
CASSPPPGLAGIEQFF
TGTGCCAGCTCACCACCTCCGGGACTAGCGGGGATTGAACAGTTCTTC
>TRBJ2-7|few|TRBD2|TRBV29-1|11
CSARTSGEQYF
TGCAGCGCCAGGACTAGCGGTGAGCAGTACTTC
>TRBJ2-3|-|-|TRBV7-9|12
CASSLTADTQYF
TGTGCCAGCAGCTTAACCGCAGATACGCAGTATTTT
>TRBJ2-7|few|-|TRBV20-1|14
CSVWGGPNSYEQYF
TGCAGTGTCTGGGGCGGACCGAACTCCTACGAGCAGTACTTC
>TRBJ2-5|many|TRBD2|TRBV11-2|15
CASSLAGGTQETQYF
TGTGCCAGCAGCTTGGCGGGGGGCACCCAAGAGACCCAGTACTTC
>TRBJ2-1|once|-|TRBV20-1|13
CSARDSRQTEQFF
TGCAGTGCTAGAGATTCCCGCCAGACTGAGCAGTTCTTC
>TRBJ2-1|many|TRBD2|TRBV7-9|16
CASSSLAGETYNEQFF
TGTGCCAGCAGTTCCTTAGCGGGGGAGACCTACAATGAGCAGTTCTTC
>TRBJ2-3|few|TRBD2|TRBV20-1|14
CSATVGRATDTQYF
TGCAGTGCTACAGTCGGGAGGGCGACAGATACGCAGTATTTT
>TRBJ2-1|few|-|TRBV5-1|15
CASTVDRAFYNEQFF
TGCGCCAGCACCGTGGACAGAGCCTTCTACAATGAGCAGTTCTTC
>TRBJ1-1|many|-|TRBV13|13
CASSLTPNTEAFF
TGTGCCAGCAGCTTGACTCCGAACACTGAAGCTTTCTTT